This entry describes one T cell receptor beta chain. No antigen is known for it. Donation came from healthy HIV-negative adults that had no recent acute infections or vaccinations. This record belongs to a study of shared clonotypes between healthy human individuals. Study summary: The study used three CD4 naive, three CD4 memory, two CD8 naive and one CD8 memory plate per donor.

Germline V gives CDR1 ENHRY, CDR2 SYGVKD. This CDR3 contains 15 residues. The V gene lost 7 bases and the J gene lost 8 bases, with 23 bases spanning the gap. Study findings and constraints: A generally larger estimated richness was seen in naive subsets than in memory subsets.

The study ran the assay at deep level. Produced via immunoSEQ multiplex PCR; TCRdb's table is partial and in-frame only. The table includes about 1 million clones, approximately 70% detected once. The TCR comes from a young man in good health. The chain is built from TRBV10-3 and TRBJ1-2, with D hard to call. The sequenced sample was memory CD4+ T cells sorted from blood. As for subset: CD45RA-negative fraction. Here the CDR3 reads CAINPRTPPLEGYTF. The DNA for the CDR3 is TGTGCCATCAATCCGAGAACACCTCCCTTAGAAGGCTACACCTTC.